This entry features one T cell receptor (beta chain) sequence. The record originates from a study of CD8 T cells in Susac syndrome. The RNA input was about 0.5 to 1 ug, and it was reverse transcribed with random hexamers. A multiplex approach, immunoSEQ multiplex PCR, amplified TCR beta CDR3 across 54 Vbeta and 13 Jbeta. From the immunoSEQ multiplex PCR reads, TCRdb called clonotypes with MiXCR, one entry per CDR3 protein. The repertoire holds 150,000 to 200,000 distinct CDR3 sequences, with about 95% as singletons. V lost 5 bases to trimming and J lost 8 bases, with 19 bases between them. Germline assignment: CDR1 LGHNA and CDR2 YNFKEQ. This CDR3 is built from 15 residues. Sequencing of TCR beta, carried out with a high-throughput approach, was applied to CD8+ and CD4+ T cells from the blood. The controls were healthy donors who were matched for age and sex. It was negative isolation that provided the CD8+ and CD4+ T cells, whereas TEMRA cells were enriched by FACS.

This sequence was found in a human donor in good health. The rearrangement uses TRBV4-2 and TRBJ2-1, with D perhaps TRBD2 (7 bases). Sequenced material: CD4+ T cells from PBMCs. The CDR3 spells CASSRGGASVDEQFF. The CDR3 DNA follows: TGTGCCAGCAGCAGGGGGGGGGCCTCGGTAGATGAGCAGTTCTTC.